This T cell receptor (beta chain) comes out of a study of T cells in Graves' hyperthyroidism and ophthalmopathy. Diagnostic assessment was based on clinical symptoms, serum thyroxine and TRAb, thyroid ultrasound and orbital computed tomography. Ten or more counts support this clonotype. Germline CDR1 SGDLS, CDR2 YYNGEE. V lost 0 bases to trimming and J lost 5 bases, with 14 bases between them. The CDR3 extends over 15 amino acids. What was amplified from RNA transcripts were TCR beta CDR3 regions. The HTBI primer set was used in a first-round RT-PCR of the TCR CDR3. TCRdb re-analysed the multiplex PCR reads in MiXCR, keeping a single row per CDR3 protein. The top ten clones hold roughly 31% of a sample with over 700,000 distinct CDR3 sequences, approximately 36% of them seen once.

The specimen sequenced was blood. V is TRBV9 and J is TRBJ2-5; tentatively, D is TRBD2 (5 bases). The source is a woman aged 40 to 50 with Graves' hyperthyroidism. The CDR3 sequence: CASSVGGLAPETQYF. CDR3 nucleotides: TGTGCCAGCAGCGTAGGCGGACTTGCACCGGAGACCCAGTACTTC.